This T cell receptor (beta chain) was identified during a study of OX40 agonist ivuxolimab in advanced cancers. The CDR3 spans 14 residues. Trimming removed 8 bases from V and 2 bases from J, with 16 bases in between. Some clones are missing from TCRdb's copy, which holds only in-frame ones; the method was immunoSEQ multiplex PCR. The sample includes about 18,000 clones, roughly 74% of them seen just once. The gene calls are TRBV5-3 and TRBJ1-1; D remains unclear. TRBV5-3 is an ORF; its function is uncertain. The sample was CD4+ or CD8+ T cells sorted from blood, taken in a trial of the OX40 agonist ivuxolimab. The sequence came from an adult with an advanced solid tumor such as melanoma, head and neck, liver or kidney cancer. In DNA, the CDR3 is TGTGCCAGCAGCCTTGACGGCACCAACACTGAAGCTTTCTTT. It translates to CASSLDGTNTEAFF.